This TCR beta chain was documented in a study of blood T cell repertoires in COVID-19. Across the study: The analysed material was cDNA or gDNA that came from T cells, B-cell-depleted T cells, or PBMCs.

TCRdb keeps only in-frame clones here, not all; method: immunoSEQ multiplex PCR. The sample holds over 400,000 clones, 75% to 90% seen once. CDR3 size: 15 residues. Trimming removed 1 base at V and 3 bases at J, with 11 bases between. The germline V gene encodes CDR1 SGHDT and CDR2 YYEEEE. The sequencing sample was made of PBMCs or T cells enriched from blood (not recorded which). The chain uses TRBV5-6 and TRBJ1-3, with D possibly being TRBD1 (6 bases). The clonotype was recovered from a woman aged 55 to 70 who had recovered from COVID-19. The CDR3 region is CASSLPGADGNTIYF. In nucleotides, the CDR3 is TGTGCCAGCAGCTTGCCAGGGGCGGATGGAAACACCATATATTTT. The full variable domain, completed using reference TRBV5-6 and TRBJ1-3, is DAGVTQSPTHLIKTRGQQVTLRCSPKSGHDTVSWYQQALGQGPQFIFQYYEEEERQRGNFPDRFSGHQFPNYSSELNVNALLLGDSALYLCASSLPGADGNTIYFGEGSWLTVV.